This T cell receptor beta chain was sequenced in a study of blood T cells in healthy people across ages. Across the whole study: In model experiments, template switching was able to capture about one barcoded beta molecule for every two T cells that were present.

The V and J ends lost 9 bases and 0 bases respectively, with 11 bases between them. In germline, CDR1 is KGHDR, CDR2 SFDVKD. The CDR3 has 14 residues. Combining a sample-barcoded 5' primer with a J-beta primer mix, a second PCR ran for roughly 7 to 11 cycles. A template-switch adaptor with 12 random nucleotides tagged each cDNA molecule. TCRdb fed the 5' RACE reads into MiXCR, producing one record per CDR3 protein. Among over 1,200,000 distinct CDR3 sequences listed, around 59% were seen once. Approximately 9.1 milliliters was the volume of peripheral blood drawn from each donor. V usage is TRBV24-1 and J usage is TRBJ1-3; D gene unclear. Sequenced input: blood. The sequence was collected from a man aged 18 to 30 in good health. DNA for the CDR3: TGTGCCACCCAAGACGGAAACTCTGGAAACACCATATATTTT. Amino acids: CATQDGNSGNTIYF.